The clone carrying this T cell receptor beta chain occurred many times. Its antigen remains unknown. Losses at the gene ends were 2 bases for V and 4 bases for J; bases not matched to a gene: 1. The CDR3 is made up of 13 amino acids. CDR1 and CDR2 from the germline V gene are SGHRS and YFSETQ. TCRdb reanalysed the 5' RACE reads using MiXCR and keeps one entry per CDR3 protein. Among 46,000 or so distinct CDR3 sequences listed, roughly a fifth were seen once. General study findings and limits: Tumor Treg TCRs overlapped most with tumor naive CD4+ cells. Larger-cohort validation covered only one TCR beta V-J rearrangement.

The sorted Tregs were CD4+CD25+CD127-/low cells. Specimen: Tregs sorted from a lymph node. This TCR came from a female donor with breast cancer. The chain recombines TRBV5-1 with TRBJ2-7, with 9 bases that match TRBD2. The CDR3 sequence is CASSFSGRYEQYF. For the CDR3, the DNA is TGCGCCAGCAGCTTTAGCGGGAGATACGAGCAGTACTTC.